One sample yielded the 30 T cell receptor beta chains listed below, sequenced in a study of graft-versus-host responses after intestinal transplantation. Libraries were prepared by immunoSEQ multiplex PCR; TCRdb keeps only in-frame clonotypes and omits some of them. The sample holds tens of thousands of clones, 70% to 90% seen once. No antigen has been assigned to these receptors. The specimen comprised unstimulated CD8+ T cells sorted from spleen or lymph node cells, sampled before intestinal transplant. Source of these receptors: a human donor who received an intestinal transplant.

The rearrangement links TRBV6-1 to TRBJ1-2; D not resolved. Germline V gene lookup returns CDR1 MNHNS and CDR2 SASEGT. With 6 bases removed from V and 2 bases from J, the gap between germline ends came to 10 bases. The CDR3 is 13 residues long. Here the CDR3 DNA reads TGTGCCAGCAGCCTTACAGAAAACTATGGCTACACCTTC. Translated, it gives CASSLTENYGYTF.

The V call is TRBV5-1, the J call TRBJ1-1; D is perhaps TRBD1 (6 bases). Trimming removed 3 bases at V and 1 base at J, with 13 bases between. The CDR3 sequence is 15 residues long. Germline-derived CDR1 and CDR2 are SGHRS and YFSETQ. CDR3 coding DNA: TGCGCCAGCAGCTCTTACAGGGATAGGAACACTGAAGCTTTCTTT. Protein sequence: CASSSYRDRNTEAFF.

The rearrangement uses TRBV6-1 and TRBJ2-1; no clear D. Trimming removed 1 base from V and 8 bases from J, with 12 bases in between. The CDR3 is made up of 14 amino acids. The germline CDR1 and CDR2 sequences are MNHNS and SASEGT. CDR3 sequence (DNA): TGTGCCAGCAGTGAAGAAAAAGTTGAGGATGAGCAGTTCTTC. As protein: CASSEEKVEDEQFF.

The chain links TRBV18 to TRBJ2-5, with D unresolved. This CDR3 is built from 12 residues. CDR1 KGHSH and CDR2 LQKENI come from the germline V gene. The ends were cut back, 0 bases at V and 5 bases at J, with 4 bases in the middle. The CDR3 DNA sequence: TGTGCCAGCTCACCACCGGGCGAGACCCAGTACTTC. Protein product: CASSPPGETQYF. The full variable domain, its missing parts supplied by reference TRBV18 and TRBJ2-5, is NAGVMQNPRHLVRRRGQEARLRCSPMKGHSHVYWYRQLPEEGLKFMVYLQKENIIDESGMPKERFSAEFPKEGPSILRIQQVVRGDSAAYFCASSPPGETQYFGPGTRLLVL.

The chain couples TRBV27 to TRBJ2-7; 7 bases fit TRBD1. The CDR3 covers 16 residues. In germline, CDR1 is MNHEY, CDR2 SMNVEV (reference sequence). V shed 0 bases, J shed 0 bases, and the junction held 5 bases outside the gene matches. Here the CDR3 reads CASSLSGDRSSYEQYF. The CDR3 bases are TGTGCCAGCAGTTTATCGGGGGACAGATCCTCCTACGAGCAGTACTTC.

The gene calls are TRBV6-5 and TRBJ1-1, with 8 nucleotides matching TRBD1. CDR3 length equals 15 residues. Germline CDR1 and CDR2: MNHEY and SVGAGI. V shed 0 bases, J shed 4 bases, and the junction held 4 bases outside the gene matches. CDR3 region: CASSYSGQGATEAFF. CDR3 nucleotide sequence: TGTGCCAGCAGTTACTCAGGACAGGGCGCCACTGAAGCTTTCTTT.

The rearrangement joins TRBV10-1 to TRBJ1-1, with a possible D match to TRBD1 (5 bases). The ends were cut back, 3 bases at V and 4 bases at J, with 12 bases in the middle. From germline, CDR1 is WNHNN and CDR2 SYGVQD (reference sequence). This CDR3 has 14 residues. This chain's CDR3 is CASSDREEGTEAFF. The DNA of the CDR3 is TGCGCCAGCAGTGACAGGGAGGAGGGCACTGAAGCTTTCTTT.

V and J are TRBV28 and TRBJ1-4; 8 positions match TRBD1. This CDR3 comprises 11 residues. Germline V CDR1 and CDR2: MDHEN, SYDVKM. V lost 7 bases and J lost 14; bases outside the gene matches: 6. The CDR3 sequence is CASKRQGILFF. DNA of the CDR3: TGTGCCAGCAAAAGACAGGGGATCCTGTTTTTT.

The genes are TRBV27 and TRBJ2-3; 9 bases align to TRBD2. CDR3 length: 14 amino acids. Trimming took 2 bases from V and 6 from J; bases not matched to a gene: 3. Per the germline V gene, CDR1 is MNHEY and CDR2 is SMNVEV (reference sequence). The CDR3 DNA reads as TGTGCCAGCAGTTTACGCGGGGGGGTCGATACGCAGTATTTT. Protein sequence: CASSLRGGVDTQYF.

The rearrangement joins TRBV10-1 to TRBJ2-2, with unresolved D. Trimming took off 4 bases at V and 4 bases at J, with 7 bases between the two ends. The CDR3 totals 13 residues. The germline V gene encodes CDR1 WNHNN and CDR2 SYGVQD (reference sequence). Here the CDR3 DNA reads TGCGCCAGCAGTGTTAGCCCCACCGGGGAGCTGTTTTTT. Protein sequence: CASSVSPTGELFF.

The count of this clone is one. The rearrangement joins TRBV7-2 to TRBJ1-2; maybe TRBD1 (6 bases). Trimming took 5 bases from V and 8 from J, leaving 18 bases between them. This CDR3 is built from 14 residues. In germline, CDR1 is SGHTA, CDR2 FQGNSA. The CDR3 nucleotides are TGTGCCAGCAGCCAGGGAGGGGGAGGTAGGGGCTACACCTTC. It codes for CASSQGGGGRGYTF.

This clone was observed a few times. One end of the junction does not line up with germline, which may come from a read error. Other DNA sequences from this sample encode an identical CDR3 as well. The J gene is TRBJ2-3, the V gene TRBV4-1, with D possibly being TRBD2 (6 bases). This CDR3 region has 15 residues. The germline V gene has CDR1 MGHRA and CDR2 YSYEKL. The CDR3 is CASSQDPGGGDTQYF. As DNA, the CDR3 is TGTGCCAGCAGCCAAGATCCCGGGGGTGGAGATACGCAGTATTTT.

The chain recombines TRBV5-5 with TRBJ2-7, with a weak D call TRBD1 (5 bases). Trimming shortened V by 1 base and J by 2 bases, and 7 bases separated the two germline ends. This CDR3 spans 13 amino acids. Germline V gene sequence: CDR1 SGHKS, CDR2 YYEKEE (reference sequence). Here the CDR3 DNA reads TGTGCCAGCAGCTTGCAGGGTACCTACGAGCAGTACTTC. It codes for CASSLQGTYEQYF. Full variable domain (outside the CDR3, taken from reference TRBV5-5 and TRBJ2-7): DAGVTQSPTHLIKTRGQQVTLRCSPISGHKSVSWYQQVLGQGPQFIFQYYEKEERGRGNFPDRFSARQFPNYSSELNVNALLLGDSALYLCASSLQGTYEQYFGPGTRLTVT.

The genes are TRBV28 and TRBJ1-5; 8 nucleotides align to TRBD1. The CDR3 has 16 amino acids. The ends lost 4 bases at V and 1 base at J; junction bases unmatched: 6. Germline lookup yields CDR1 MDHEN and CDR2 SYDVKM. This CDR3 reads CASSSTWTGSNQPQHF. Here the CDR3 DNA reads TGTGCCAGCAGTTCCACTTGGACAGGGAGCAATCAGCCCCAGCATTTT. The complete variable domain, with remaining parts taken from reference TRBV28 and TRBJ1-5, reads DVKVTQSSRYLVKRTGEKVFLECVQDMDHENMFWYRQDPGLGLRLIYFSYDVKMKEKGDIPEGYSVSREKKERFSLILESASTNQTSMYLCASSSTWTGSNQPQHFGDGTRLSIL.

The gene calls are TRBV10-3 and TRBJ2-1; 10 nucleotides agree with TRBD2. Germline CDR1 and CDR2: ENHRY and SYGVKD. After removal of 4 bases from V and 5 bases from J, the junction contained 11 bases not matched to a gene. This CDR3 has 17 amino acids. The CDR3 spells CAISGRKLAGMHNEQFF. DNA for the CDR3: TGTGCCATCAGTGGTCGGAAACTAGCGGGAATGCACAATGAGCAGTTCTTC.

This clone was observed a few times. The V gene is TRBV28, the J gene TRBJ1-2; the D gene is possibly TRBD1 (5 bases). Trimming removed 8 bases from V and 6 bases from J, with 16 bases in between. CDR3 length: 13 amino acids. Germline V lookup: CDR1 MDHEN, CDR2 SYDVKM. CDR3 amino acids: CASLKWGGDGYTF. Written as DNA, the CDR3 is TGTGCCAGCCTCAAGTGGGGGGGGGATGGCTACACCTTC.

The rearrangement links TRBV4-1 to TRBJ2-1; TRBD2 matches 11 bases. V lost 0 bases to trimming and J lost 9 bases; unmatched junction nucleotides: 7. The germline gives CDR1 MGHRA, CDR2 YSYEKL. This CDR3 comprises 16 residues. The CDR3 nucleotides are TGCGCCAGCAGCCAAGATTTTAGCGGGAGGGTGGGTGAGCAGTTCTTC. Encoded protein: CASSQDFSGRVGEQFF.

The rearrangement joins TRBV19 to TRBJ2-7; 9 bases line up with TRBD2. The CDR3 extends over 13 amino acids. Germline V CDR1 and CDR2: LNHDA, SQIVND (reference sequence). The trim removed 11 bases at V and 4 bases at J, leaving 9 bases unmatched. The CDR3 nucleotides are TGTGCCGTAAAGCTAGCGGGGAGATACGAGCAGTACTTC. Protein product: CAVKLAGRYEQYF.

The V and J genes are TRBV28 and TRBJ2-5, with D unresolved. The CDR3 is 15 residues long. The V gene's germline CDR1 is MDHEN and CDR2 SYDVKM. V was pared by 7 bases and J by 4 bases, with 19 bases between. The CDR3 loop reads CASTSVDGAPETQYF. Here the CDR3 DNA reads TGTGCCAGCACCTCAGTCGATGGAGCCCCAGAGACCCAGTACTTC.

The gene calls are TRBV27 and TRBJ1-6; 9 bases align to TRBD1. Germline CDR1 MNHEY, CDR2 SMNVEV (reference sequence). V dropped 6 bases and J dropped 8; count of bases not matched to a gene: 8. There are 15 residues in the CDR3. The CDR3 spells CASSPWDRADSPLHF. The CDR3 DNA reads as TGTGCCAGCAGCCCCTGGGACAGGGCTGATTCACCCCTCCACTTT.

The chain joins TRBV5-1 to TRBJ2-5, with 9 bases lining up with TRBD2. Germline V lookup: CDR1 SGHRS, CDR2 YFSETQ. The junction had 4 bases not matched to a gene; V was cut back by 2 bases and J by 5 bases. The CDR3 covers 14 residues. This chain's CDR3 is CASSLGTSSETQYF. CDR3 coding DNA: TGCGCCAGCAGCTTAGGGACTAGCTCCGAGACCCAGTACTTC.

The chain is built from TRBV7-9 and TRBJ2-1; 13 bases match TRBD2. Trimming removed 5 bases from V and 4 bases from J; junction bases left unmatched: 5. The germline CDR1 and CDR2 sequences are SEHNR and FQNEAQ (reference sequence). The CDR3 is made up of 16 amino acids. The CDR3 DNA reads TGTGCCAGCAGCCCCACTAGCGGGGGGGTTTACAATGAGCAGTTCTTC. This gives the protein CASSPTSGGVYNEQFF.

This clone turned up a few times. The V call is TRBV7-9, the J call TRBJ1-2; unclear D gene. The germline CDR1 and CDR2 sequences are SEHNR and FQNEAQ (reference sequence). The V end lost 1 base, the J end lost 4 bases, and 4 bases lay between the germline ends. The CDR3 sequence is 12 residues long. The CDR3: CASSLVIYGYTF. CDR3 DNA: TGTGCCAGCAGCTTAGTTATCTATGGCTACACCTTC.

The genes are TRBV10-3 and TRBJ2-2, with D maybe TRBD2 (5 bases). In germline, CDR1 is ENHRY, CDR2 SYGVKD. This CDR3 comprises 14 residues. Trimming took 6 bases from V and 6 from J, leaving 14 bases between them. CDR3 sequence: CAIREIEGSGELFF. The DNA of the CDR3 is TGTGCCATCAGGGAGATTGAGGGCTCCGGGGAGCTGTTTTTT.

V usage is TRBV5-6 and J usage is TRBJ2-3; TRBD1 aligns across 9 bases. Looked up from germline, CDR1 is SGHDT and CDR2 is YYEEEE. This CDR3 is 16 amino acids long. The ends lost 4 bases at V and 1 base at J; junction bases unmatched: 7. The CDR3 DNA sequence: TGTGCCAGCAGCCATACAGGGGGCAGAGGCACAGATACGCAGTATTTT. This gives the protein CASSHTGGRGTDTQYF. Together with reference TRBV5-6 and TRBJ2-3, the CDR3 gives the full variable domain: DAGVTQSPTHLIKTRGQQVTLRCSPKSGHDTVSWYQQALGQGPQFIFQYYEEEERQRGNFPDRFSGHQFPNYSSELNVNALLLGDSALYLCASSHTGGRGTDTQYFGPGTRLTVL.

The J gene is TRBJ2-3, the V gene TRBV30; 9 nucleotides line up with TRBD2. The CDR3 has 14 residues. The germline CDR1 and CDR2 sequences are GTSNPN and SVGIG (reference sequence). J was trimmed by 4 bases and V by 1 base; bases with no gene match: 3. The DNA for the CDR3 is TGTGCCTGGAGTGCCTTAGCGGGGGCAGATACGCAGTATTTT. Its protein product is CAWSALAGADTQYF. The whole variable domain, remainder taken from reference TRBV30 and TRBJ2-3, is SQTIHQWPATLVQPVGSPLSLECTVEGTSNPNLYWYRQAAGRGLQLLFYSVGIGQISSEVPQNLSASRPQDRQFILSSKKLLLSDSGFYLCAWSALAGADTQYFGPGTRLTVL.

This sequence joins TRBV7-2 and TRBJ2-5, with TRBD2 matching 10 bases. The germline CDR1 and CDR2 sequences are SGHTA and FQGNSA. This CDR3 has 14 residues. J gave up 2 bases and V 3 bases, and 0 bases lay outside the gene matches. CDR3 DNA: TGTGCCAGCAGCTTTAGCGGGGGGCAAGAGACCCAGTACTTC. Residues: CASSFSGGQETQYF. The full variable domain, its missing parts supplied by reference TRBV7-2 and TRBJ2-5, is GAGVSQSPSNKVTEKGKDVELRCDPISGHTALYWYRQSLGQGLEFLIYFQGNSAPDKSGLPSDRFSAERTGGSVSTLTIQRTQQEDSAVYLCASSFSGGQETQYFGPGTRLLVL.

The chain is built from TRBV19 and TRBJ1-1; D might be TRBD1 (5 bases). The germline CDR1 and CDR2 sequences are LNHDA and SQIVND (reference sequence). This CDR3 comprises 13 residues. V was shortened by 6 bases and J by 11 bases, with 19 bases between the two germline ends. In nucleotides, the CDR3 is TGTGCCAGTAGGACCCCCCAGGGAAACTGGGCTTTCTTT. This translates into CASRTPQGNWAFF. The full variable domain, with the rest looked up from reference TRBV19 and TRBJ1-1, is DGGITQSPKYLFRKEGQNVTLSCEQNLNHDAMYWYRQDPGQGLRLIYYSQIVNDFQKGDIAEGYSVSREKKESFPLTVTSAQKNPTAFYLCASRTPQGNWAFFGQGTRLTVV.

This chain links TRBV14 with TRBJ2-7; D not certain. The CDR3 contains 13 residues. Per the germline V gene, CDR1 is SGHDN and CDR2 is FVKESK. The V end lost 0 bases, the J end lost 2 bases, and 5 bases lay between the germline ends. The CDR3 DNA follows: TGTGCCAGCAGCCAAGAAATCGCCTACGAGCAGTACTTC. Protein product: CASSQEIAYEQYF.

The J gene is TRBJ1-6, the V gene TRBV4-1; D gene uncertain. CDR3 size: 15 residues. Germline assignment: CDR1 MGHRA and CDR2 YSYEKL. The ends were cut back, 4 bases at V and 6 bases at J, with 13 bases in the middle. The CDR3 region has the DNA TGCGCCAGCAGCCCACTAGGGTCGGCTAATTCACCCCTCCACTTT. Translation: CASSPLGSANSPLHF.